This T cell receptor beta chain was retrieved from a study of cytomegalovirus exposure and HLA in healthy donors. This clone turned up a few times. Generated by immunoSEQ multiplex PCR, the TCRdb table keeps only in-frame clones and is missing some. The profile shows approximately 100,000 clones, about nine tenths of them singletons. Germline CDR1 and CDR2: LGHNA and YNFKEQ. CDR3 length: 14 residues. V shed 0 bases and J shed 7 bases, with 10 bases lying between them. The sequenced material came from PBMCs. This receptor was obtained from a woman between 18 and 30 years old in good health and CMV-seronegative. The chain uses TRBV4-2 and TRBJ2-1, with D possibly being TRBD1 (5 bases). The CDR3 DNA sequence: TGTGCCAGCAGCCAAGAGGGGCTAGTGAATGAGCAGTTCTTC. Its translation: CASSQEGLVNEQFF.